Each of the 2 T cell receptor beta chains below was sequenced from the same sample in a study of blood T cells in healthy people across ages (dated by TCRdb to the mid-2010s). The method behind the library was 5' RACE. TCRdb shows the sequencer as Illumina HiSeq 2500. A second PCR of roughly 6 to 11 cycles was performed with a sample-barcoded 5' primer and a J-beta primer mix. TCRdb took the public reads, trimmed them with fastp at Q25, ran MiXCR for clone calling and kept in-frame beta chains. Each CDR3 protein gets just one entry, which takes the most common genes and DNA from the rows behind it. This sample holds about 320,000 distinct CDR3 sequences; roughly 29% were observed only once. The top ten clones comprise about 30% of the sample. The sequencing input was blood. These receptors were obtained from a woman aged 70-85 years in good health.

This chain uses TRBV9 with TRBJ1-1; 10 nucleotides agree with TRBD1. V lost 4 bases to trimming and J lost 5 bases; unmatched junction nucleotides: 8. The CDR3 runs 15 residues. Germline V gene sequence: CDR1 SGDLS, CDR2 YYNGEE. For the CDR3, the DNA is TGTGCCAGCAGCATTGACGGACAGGGGGTTACTGAAGCTTTCTTT. This codes for CASSIDGQGVTEAFF.

V and J are TRBV5-1 and TRBJ1-4; 7 bases fit TRBD1. The CDR3 length is 14 residues. Germline trimming cut 2 bases from V and 6 bases from J; bases unmatched to any gene: 4. CDR1 is SGHRS and CDR2 is YFSETQ in the germline V gene. In nucleotides, the CDR3 is TGCGCCAGCAGCTTAAGGGGGCGGGATGAAAAACTGTTTTTT. This sequence encodes CASSLRGRDEKLFF.